This TCR beta chain was observed in a study of cytomegalovirus exposure and HLA in healthy donors. Points from the study as a whole: TCR beta chains numbering some 160 were designated cytomegalovirus-associated. It was found in a later analysis that first-cohort TCR clusters tended to co-occur in the roughly 120 validation repertoires.

The V gene's germline CDR1 is SNHLY and CDR2 FYNNEI. The CDR3 is 11 residues long. V was clipped by 10 bases and J by 1 base, with 8 bases between them. Worth noting for this clone: Its antigen is unidentified.

Method: immunoSEQ multiplex PCR; TCRdb's copy keeps in-frame clones and lacks some. The table has tens of thousands of clones, roughly 93% seen once. This chain uses TRBV2 with TRBJ2-7; D is possibly TRBD1 (6 bases). Source material: PBMCs. This receptor was taken from a man between 18 and 35 years old in good health and CMV-seronegative. The CDR3: CATGQSYEQYF. DNA of the CDR3: TGTGCCACCGGACAGTCCTACGAGCAGTACTTC.